Detailed here is one T cell receptor (beta chain). In the authors' methods: Nucleated cell number was recorded as an estimate derived from reference gene primer amplification. Repertoires were generated with immunoSEQ multiplex PCR, while TCRdb's copy carries only in-frame clones and drops some. V, J and clone size are those of that table, while D and trimming were read from the DNA. Of 65,000 to 85,000 clones listed, 89% are singletons. This sample is drawn from a study of blood T cell repertoires in COVID-19. In the study overall: Acute-phase and convalescent COVID-19 samples originated in the United States, Italy and Spain. The cDNA or gDNA used as material had been derived from T cells, B-cell-depleted T cells, or PBMCs.

The receptor was isolated from a man in his fifties with active COVID-19. Sequences were obtained from peripheral blood.

The CDR3 loop is CASSLSRDRVTEAFF. As DNA, the CDR3 is TGTGCCAGCAGCTTATCCCGGGACAGGGTCACTGAAGCTTTCTTT. J is TRBJ1-1 and V is TRBV7-2; 9 bases align to TRBD1. CDR1 is SGHTA, CDR2 FQGNSA, per germline. The CDR3 is 15 amino acids. V was pared by 2 bases and J by 4 bases, with 5 bases of the junction left unmatched.